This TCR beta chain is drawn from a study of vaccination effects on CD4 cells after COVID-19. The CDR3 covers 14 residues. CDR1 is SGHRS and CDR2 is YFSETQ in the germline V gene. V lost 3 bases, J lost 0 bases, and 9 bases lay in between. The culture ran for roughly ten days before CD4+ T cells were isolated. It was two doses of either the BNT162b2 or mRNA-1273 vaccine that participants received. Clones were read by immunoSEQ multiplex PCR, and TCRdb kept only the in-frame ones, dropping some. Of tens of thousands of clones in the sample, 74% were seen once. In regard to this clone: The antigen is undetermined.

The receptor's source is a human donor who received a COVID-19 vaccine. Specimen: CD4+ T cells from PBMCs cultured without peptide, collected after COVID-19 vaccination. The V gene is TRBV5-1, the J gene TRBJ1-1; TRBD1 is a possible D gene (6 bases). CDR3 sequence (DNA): TGCGCCAGCAGCTCGGACAGCATGAACACTGAAGCTTTCTTT. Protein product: CASSSDSMNTEAFF.